This TCR beta chain was found in a study of blood T cells in healthy people across ages. The CDR3 length is 13 residues. Germline lookup yields CDR1 LGHNT and CDR2 FRNRAP. Trimming removed 3 bases at V and 3 bases at J, with 7 bases between. Alongside a J-beta primer mix, a sample-barcoded 5' primer served in a second PCR lasting about 7 to 12 cycles. Each CDR3 protein is one row after TCRdb ran MiXCR on the 5' RACE reads. The data show over 1.5 million distinct CDR3 sequences, roughly 52% seen once. This chain connects TRBV12-5 to TRBJ2-3; D is uncertain. This receptor was identified in a woman in her 40s in good health. The material sequenced was blood. The CDR3 nucleotides are TGTGCTAGTGGTTTTTACGGAACAGATACGCAGTATTTT. It translates to CASGFYGTDTQYF. Full variable domain (rest looked up from reference TRBV12-5 and TRBJ2-3): DARVTQTPRHKVTEMGQEVTMRCQPILGHNTVFWYRQTMMQGLELLAYFRNRAPLDDSGMPKDRFSAEMPDATLATLKIQPSEPRDSAVYFCASGFYGTDTQYFGPGTRLTVL.